This is a list of T cell receptor beta chains from one sample in a study of T cell responses to AZD1222 COVID-19 vaccine. Assay used: immunoSEQ multiplex PCR; TCRdb lists only in-frame clones, some missing. The table includes 80,000 to 130,000 clones, more than 75% detected once. The sample in question was peripheral blood, obtained on day 0 of AZD1222 vaccination. The source of these receptors is an adult in good health. The conserved cysteine and the conserved F or W are not part of the CDR3 here. Each record gives: V gene, D gene, CDR3 protein. The D gene is left open where the match is weak.

TRBV18,NA,ASSPSGPGAFLGYT
TRBV27,NA,ASSPPYTDTQY
TRBV7-9,TRBD2,ASSPGARLAGGYNEQF
TRBV15,NA,ATSREQGFYGYT
TRBV6-2/TRBV6-3,TRBD1,ASSSNDRGADTQY
TRBV7-2,TRBD2,ASSLSSAGGPSADTQY
TRBV7-8,NA,ASSPTAVGRHTQY
TRBV6-5,NA,ASSYQDSSNSPLH
TRBV6-5,NA,ASSKRTDSNQPQH
TRBV5-4,NA,ASRDSGGNYGYT
TRBV24-1,TRBD1,ATSDQGQGKETQY
TRBV5-1,NA,ASSLRGSYDYT
TRBV18,NA,ASSPRETQY
TRBV6-6,TRBD1,ASNPGTGGYNEQF
TRBV19,NA,ASSMQASSVEQF
TRBV7-2,TRBD1,ASSLAGQGSQPQH
TRBV6-2/TRBV6-3,TRBD2,ASSYPLGKRGGRGTDTQY
TRBV9,TRBD1,ASSVVGTGNSPLH
TRBV5-1,NA,ASSLSLGQNTEAF
TRBV4-1,TRBD2,ASSHPTSGGAGQETQY
TRBV6-4,NA,ASSASGTPEQF
TRBV5-6,NA,ASSYGAGEGEKLF
TRBV11-1,NA,ASSRVGWKFNNEQF
TRBV6-2/TRBV6-3,NA,ASSYGQYSYEQY
TRBV4-2,NA,ASSQDGPQSSGNTIY
TRBV27,TRBD2,ASRTGTSGQEF
TRBV5-5,NA,ASSRLGLSTNEKLF
TRBV4-1,NA,ASSQDRLEGLSSYNEQF
TRBV11-2,TRBD1,ASSSGQGVNEKLF
TRBV12-3/TRBV12-4,NA,ASSLGSGNTIY
TRBV5-8,NA,ASIPGLITDTQY
TRBV2,TRBD1,ASSVTEGALGYT
TRBV5-1,NA,ASSLTGLNTGELF
TRBV27,NA,ASSFREGGEKLF
TRBV9,TRBD1,ASSVVAGGWQGNTIY
TRBV19,NA,ATVPVLAF
TRBV19,TRBD2,ASSGLAGASYEQY
TRBV5-5,TRBD2,ASSSGTSYNEQF
TRBV4-3,NA,ASSQVHRDGYT
TRBV7-9,NA,ASSSEAF
TRBV28,NA,ASVRSEGGREKLF
TRBV5-6,NA,ASSPGGRGGYYGYT
TRBV11-2,TRBD2,ASSLVGGSLRTQY
TRBV20-1,NA,SASRSGYT
TRBV7-6,NA,ASSLRKQETQY
TRBV28,NA,ASSFYSNQPQH
TRBV6-2/TRBV6-3,NA,ASSYLGPETQY
TRBV19,NA,ASSIEGARDTEAF
TRBV7-9,TRBD1,ASSLSVGQDYGYT
TRBV7-2,NA,ASRRTGRPTDTQY
TRBV7-9,NA,ASSLIGGYGEAF